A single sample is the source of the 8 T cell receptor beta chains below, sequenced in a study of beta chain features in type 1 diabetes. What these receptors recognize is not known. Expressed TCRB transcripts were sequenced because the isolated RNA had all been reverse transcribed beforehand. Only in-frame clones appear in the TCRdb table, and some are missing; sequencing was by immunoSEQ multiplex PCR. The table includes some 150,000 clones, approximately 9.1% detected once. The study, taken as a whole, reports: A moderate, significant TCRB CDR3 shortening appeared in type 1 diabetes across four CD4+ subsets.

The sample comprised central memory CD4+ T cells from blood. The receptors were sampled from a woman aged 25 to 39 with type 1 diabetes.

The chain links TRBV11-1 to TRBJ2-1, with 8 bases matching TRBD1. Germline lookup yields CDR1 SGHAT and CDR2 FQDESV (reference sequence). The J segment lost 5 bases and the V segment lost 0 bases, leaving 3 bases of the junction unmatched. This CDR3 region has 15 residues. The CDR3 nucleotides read TGTGCCAGCAGCTTAGCCGGGACAGGTCACAATGAGCAGTTCTTC. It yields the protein CASSLAGTGHNEQFF.

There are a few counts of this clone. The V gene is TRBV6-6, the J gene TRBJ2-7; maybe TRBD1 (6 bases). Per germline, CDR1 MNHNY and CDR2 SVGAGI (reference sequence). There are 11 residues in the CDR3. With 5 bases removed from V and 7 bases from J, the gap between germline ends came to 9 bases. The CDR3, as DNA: TGTGCCAGCAGTCCCGACAGGGAGCAGTACTTC. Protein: CASSPDREQYF.

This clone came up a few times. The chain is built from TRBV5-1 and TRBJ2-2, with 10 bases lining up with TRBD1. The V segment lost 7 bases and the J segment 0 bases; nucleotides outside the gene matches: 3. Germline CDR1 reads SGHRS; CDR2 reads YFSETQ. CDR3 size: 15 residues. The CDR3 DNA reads TGCGCCAGCGAGGGACAGGGGACGAACACCGGGGAGCTGTTTTTT. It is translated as CASEGQGTNTGELFF.

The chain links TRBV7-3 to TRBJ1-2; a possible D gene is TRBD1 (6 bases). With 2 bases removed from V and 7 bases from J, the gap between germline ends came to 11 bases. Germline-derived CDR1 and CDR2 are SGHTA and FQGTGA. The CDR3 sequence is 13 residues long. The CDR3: CASSLPGDAGYTF. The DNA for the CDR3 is TGTGCCAGCAGCTTACCAGGGGACGCTGGCTACACCTTC.

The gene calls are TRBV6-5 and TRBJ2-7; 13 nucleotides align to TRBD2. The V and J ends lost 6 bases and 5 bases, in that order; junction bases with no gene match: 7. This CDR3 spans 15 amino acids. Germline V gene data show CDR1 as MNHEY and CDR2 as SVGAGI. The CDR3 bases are TGTGCCAGCAGACCCACGACTAGCGGGAGGCACGAGCAGTACTTC. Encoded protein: CASRPTTSGRHEQYF.

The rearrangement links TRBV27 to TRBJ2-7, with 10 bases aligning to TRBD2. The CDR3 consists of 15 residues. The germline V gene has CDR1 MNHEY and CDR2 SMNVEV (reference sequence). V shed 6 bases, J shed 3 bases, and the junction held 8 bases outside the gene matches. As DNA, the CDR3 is TGTGCCAGCAGCCAAAGGACTAGCGGAAACTACGAGCAGTACTTC. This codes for CASSQRTSGNYEQYF.

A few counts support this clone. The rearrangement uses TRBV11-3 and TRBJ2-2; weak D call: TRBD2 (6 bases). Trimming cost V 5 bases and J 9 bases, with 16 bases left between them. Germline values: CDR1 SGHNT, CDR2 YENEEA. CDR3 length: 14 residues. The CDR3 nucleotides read TGTGCCAGCAGCCCGAGGAGGGAAGCATGGGAGCTGTTTTTT. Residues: CASSPRREAWELFF.

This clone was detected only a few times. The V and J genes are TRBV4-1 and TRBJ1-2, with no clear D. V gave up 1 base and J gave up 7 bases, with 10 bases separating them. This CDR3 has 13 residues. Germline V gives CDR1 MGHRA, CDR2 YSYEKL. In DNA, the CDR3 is TGCGCCAGCAGCCAAGTAGGACTCTCTGGCTACACCTTC. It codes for CASSQVGLSGYTF.